A selection of T cell receptor beta chains follows, all from one sample in a study of post-analysis software for immune sequencing data. Via MiXCR, TCRdb re-called the PCR reads, giving one row per CDR3 protein. The sample includes fewer than 850,000 distinct CDR3 sequences, about half seen only once; the top ten take 4.9%. Sequenced input: blood. The receptor source for this set is a girl aged 10-17 years with multiple sclerosis. Both conserved end residues are part of each CDR3. Each record gives: CDR3 length, V gene, J gene, CDR3 protein.

cdr3_length: 15; v_call: TRBV20-1; j_call: TRBJ2-7; cdr3_aa: CSARDGSDPWYEQYF
cdr3_length: 13; v_call: TRBV6-5; j_call: TRBJ1-2; cdr3_aa: CASSRDANYGYTF
cdr3_length: 15; v_call: TRBV7-8; j_call: TRBJ2-1; cdr3_aa: CTSSLDVAQGNEQFF
cdr3_length: 18; v_call: TRBV7-9; j_call: TRBJ1-2; cdr3_aa: CASSFTSRRGPRDYGYTF
cdr3_length: 11; v_call: TRBV29-1; j_call: TRBJ2-1; cdr3_aa: CSVGTSGLGFF
cdr3_length: 15; v_call: TRBV5-4; j_call: TRBJ2-1; cdr3_aa: CASSPSWGLENEQFF
cdr3_length: 15; v_call: TRBV9; j_call: TRBJ2-3; cdr3_aa: CASGGTGASTDTQYF
cdr3_length: 17; v_call: TRBV20-1; j_call: TRBJ2-1; cdr3_aa: CSALRGAPQAHINEQFF
cdr3_length: 14; v_call: TRBV9; j_call: TRBJ2-6; cdr3_aa: CASSGNSGANVLTF
cdr3_length: 13; v_call: TRBV28; j_call: TRBJ2-1; cdr3_aa: CASSWASRNEQFF
cdr3_length: 13; v_call: TRBV6-1; j_call: TRBJ2-1; cdr3_aa: CASKGQAYNEQFF
cdr3_length: 13; v_call: TRBV10-3; j_call: TRBJ2-5; cdr3_aa: CAISDSDRERQYF
cdr3_length: 13; v_call: TRBV28; j_call: TRBJ1-2; cdr3_aa: CASSPRDRSGYTF
cdr3_length: 13; v_call: TRBV9; j_call: TRBJ1-2; cdr3_aa: CASGFGDHYGYTF
cdr3_length: 14; v_call: TRBV5-6; j_call: TRBJ1-2; cdr3_aa: CASNQGASDYGYTF
cdr3_length: 15; v_call: TRBV9; j_call: NA; cdr3_aa: CASSPSPGANYEQYF
cdr3_length: 14; v_call: TRBV9; j_call: TRBJ2-7; cdr3_aa: CASSPTGLFYEQYF
cdr3_length: 16; v_call: TRBV12-3/TRBV12-4; j_call: TRBJ1-2; cdr3_aa: CASSKRPPQITMGYTF
cdr3_length: 14; v_call: TRBV4-3; j_call: TRBJ2-2; cdr3_aa: CASSRGLFTGELFF
cdr3_length: 15; v_call: TRBV4-2; j_call: TRBJ1-1; cdr3_aa: CASSQDWGRGTEAFF
cdr3_length: 17; v_call: TRBV9; j_call: TRBJ2-3; cdr3_aa: CAGSVEPTSGKSDTQYF
cdr3_length: 18; v_call: TRBV15; j_call: TRBJ1-2; cdr3_aa: CATSRDTEPGQGYYGYTF
cdr3_length: 15; v_call: TRBV7-2; j_call: TRBJ2-3; cdr3_aa: CASSVEGQLTDTQYF
cdr3_length: 15; v_call: TRBV4-1; j_call: TRBJ1-2; cdr3_aa: CASSQDHGMKSGYTF
cdr3_length: 14; v_call: TRBV29-1; j_call: TRBJ2-3; cdr3_aa: CSVAAGQGTDTQYF
cdr3_length: 12; v_call: TRBV29-1; j_call: TRBJ1-1; cdr3_aa: CSVQTGSTEAFF
cdr3_length: 14; v_call: TRBV28; j_call: TRBJ1-6; cdr3_aa: CASNYRGLGSPLHF
cdr3_length: 18; v_call: TRBV19; j_call: TRBJ2-3; cdr3_aa: CASSIGLAGGPSTDTQYF
cdr3_length: 12; v_call: TRBV15; j_call: TRBJ1-4; cdr3_aa: CATGTPDEKLFF
cdr3_length: 15; v_call: TRBV15; j_call: TRBJ2-3; cdr3_aa: CATSSGTGGMDTQYF
cdr3_length: 15; v_call: TRBV7-3; j_call: TRBJ2-3; cdr3_aa: CASSLHGVRTDTQYF
cdr3_length: 15; v_call: TRBV9; j_call: TRBJ2-2; cdr3_aa: CASSGTGRNTGELFF